The T cell receptor (beta chain) under discussion was sequenced for a study of early T cells in non-severe SARS-CoV-2 infection. CDR3 length: 16 amino acids. The germline V gene has CDR1 LGHNA and CDR2 YNFKEQ. Trimming left V 1 base short and J 7 bases short, with 19 bases between. This clonotype has a count of ten or more. One entry per CDR3 protein results from TCRdb running MiXCR on the 5' RACE reads. The repertoire holds tens of thousands of distinct CDR3 sequences, with around 12% as singletons. The V gene is TRBV4-2, the J gene TRBJ1-2, with D uncertain. The sample consisted of whole blood, taken at baseline. This TCR was recovered from an adult who was a healthcare worker with PCR-confirmed SARS-CoV-2 infection or an uninfected control (not recorded which). The donor label of this sample is uncertain. DNA for the CDR3: TGTGCCAGCAGCCAAGTTTGGGCCTCCCTAGTGCTTGGCTACACCTTC. This codes for CASSQVWASLVLGYTF.